This TCR beta chain was recorded in a study of blood T cell repertoires in COVID-19. After removal of 2 bases from V and 0 bases from J, the junction contained 2 bases not matched to a gene. The CDR3 covers 14 residues. Germline CDR1 SGDLS, CDR2 YYNGEE. Method: immunoSEQ multiplex PCR; TCRdb's copy keeps in-frame clones and lacks some. Of around 250,000 clones listed, approximately 90% were seen once; the top ten hold over 0.75%. The chain links TRBV9 to TRBJ2-7; 7 bases match TRBD1. This clonotype was sampled from a man aged 45-65 years who had been exposed to COVID-19. Sequencing used PBMCs or T cells enriched from blood (not recorded which). This CDR3 reads CASSVTGNSYEQYF. The CDR3, as DNA: TGTGCCAGCAGCGTGACAGGGAACTCCTACGAGCAGTACTTC.